Listed below are T cell receptor beta chains from one sample, sequenced in a study of T cell repertoires in cytomegalovirus infection. TCRdb processed the reads anew with MiXCR; each CDR3 protein has one entry. The profile covers 230,000 or so distinct CDR3 sequences, with about a sixth appearing a single time and approximately 51% taken by the ten largest. What was sequenced was CD8+ T cells from PBMCs. The source of these receptors is a human donor in good health (CMV status not recorded). Some clones in this sample may be carry-over from other donors' samples. Each CDR3 is given without its conserved first and last residue. Clone size, where shown, is once, few, many, or a class for clones that have expanded.

size | J | V | CDR3
many | TRBJ2-3 | TRBV7-2 | ASSFGGGGDTQY
NA | TRBJ1-5 | TRBV14 | ASSQDFNQPQH
few | TRBJ1-1 | TRBV27 | ASSFGGGGGAF
many | TRBJ1-2 | TRBV28 | ASSLLVGEPNYGYT
NA | TRBJ1-1 | TRBV29-1 | SVIGENTEAF
few | TRBJ1-2 | TRBV11-2 | ASSYGTGANYGYT
NA | TRBJ1-5 | TRBV28 | ASKYRPLNNQPQH
NA | TRBJ1-1 | TRBV7-9 | ASSYGVDTEAF
NA | TRBJ1-6 | TRBV27 | ASSSGQTNSPLH
NA | TRBJ2-7 | TRBV28 | ASSFVSPRADRGSSSSYEQY
NA | TRBJ2-7 | TRBV7-6 | ASSLGGPGAGEQY
many | TRBJ1-3 | TRBV4-2 | ASSQEGSGNTIY
NA | TRBJ2-1 | TRBV6-1 | ASSGSVSYNEQF
many | TRBJ2-1 | TRBV7-2 | ASSLRSWGDNEQF
NA | TRBJ2-5 | TRBV7-8 | ASSLEQGAHIRETQY
many | TRBJ2-2 | TRBV7-6 | ASSIRLAGGSNTGELF
many | TRBJ2-3 | TRBV7-9 | ASSFPQEVAGDADTQY
few | TRBJ2-7 | TRBV27 | ASSLAEKYEQY
few | TRBJ1-3 | TRBV6-8 | ASSYGTGAAIY
few | TRBJ2-2 | TRBV20-1 | SRTGELF
many | TRBJ2-1 | TRBV7-8 | ASSLEGGRTYNEQF
NA | TRBJ2-3 | TRBV27 | ASSFGTGRQNTDTQY
NA | TRBJ1-2 | TRBV19 | ASSIDEDFYGYT
many | TRBJ2-1 | TRBV6-8 | ASSYRGAYNEQF
few | TRBJ2-1 | TRBV19 | ASSISGRQNEQF
NA | TRBJ1-1 | TRBV4-1 | ASSPSGTGWTEAF
few | TRBJ2-1 | TRBV7-9 | ASSPPPIHEQF
many | TRBJ1-3 | TRBV11-2 | ASSSRLGGNTIY
few | TRBJ1-5 | TRBV6-6 | ASSYSQGYNQPQH
NA | TRBJ2-1 | TRBV13 | ASSLLAVNNEQF
NA | TRBJ2-3 | TRBV20-1 | SARARFTDTQY
few | TRBJ2-5 | TRBV6-5 | ASSYSRGAGETQY
few | TRBJ1-4 | TRBV12-3/TRBV12-4 | ASSTGQGREKLF
NA | TRBJ1-1 | TRBV7-6 | ASSTTAFTEAF
many | TRBJ2-7 | TRBV12-3/TRBV12-4 | ASSYGQGSYEQY
few | TRBJ2-7 | TRBV29-1 | SVAGGDLREQY
NA | TRBJ1-6 | TRBV19 | ASSPGRRSSYNSPLH
few | TRBJ1-2 | TRBV6-2/TRBV6-3 | ASSTPMGIYGYT
many | TRBJ1-3 | TRBV7-6 | ASSLGTPDSGNTIY
NA | TRBJ2-1 | TRBV11-2 | ASSLDEGGNEQF
NA | TRBJ1-2 | TRBV28 | ASSLYREGLLGYT